A single sample gave rise to the 16 T cell receptor beta chains below, sequenced in a study of T-cell memory formation after mild COVID-19. Using its own MiXCR run on the 5' RACE reads, TCRdb lists one record per CDR3 protein. The sample comprises fewer than 350,000 distinct CDR3 sequences, under 8.5% of which are singletons, and 22% rests with the top ten. The material sequenced was PBMCs or a T cell subset sorted from them (not recorded which). The source of these receptors is a man aged 18 to 30 who had mild COVID-19 (a few samples of this study predate the infection). Cell type and time point are not known.

The genes are TRBV5-1 and TRBJ2-2; no clear D. Germline CDR1 SGHRS, CDR2 YFSETQ. The CDR3 length is 15 residues. V shed 0 bases and J shed 3 bases, with 9 bases lying between them. Here the CDR3 DNA reads TGCGCCAGCAGCTTGGTCAGCACCCACACCGGGGAGCTGTTTTTT. Translated: CASSLVSTHTGELFF.

This clonotype was counted only a few times. The chain carries TRBV6-6 and TRBJ1-2, with TRBD1 matching 8 bases. In germline, CDR1 is MNHNY, CDR2 SVGAGI (reference sequence). The V gene end was trimmed by 5 bases and the J gene end by 8 bases; junction bases not matched to a gene: 13. The CDR3 loop spans 15 amino acids. The CDR3 region has the DNA TGTGCCAGCAGTGAGACCTACAGGGGGGCGGAGGGCTACACCTTC. This encodes CASSETYRGAEGYTF.

This clonotype was counted a few times. CDR3 sequence (DNA): TGTGCCAGCAGCCCCTTGATCAGGGGGGAATCACCCCTCCACTTT. Translating it yields CASSPLIRGESPLHF. The chain uses TRBV5-6 and TRBJ1-6; 7 bases are a match to TRBD1. Germline-derived CDR1 and CDR2 are SGHDT and YYEEEE. The length of the CDR3 is 15 residues. Germline trimming cut 4 bases from V and 10 bases from J; bases unmatched to any gene: 11.

This clonotype has only a few counts. The CDR3 reads CSARDQSGASSELFF. In DNA form, the CDR3 reads TGCAGTGCTAGAGATCAATCGGGGGCCTCGAGCGAGCTGTTTTTT. This chain joins TRBV20-1 and TRBJ2-2; D could derive from TRBD1 or TRBD2 (6 bases each). The CDR3 totals 15 residues. V was clipped by 0 bases and J by 11 bases, with 19 bases between them. From germline, CDR1 is DFQATT and CDR2 SNEGSKA (reference sequence).

Only a few counts were recorded for this clonotype. This rearrangement joins TRBV5-5 to TRBJ1-1; D perhaps matches TRBD1 (6 bases). This CDR3 has 14 amino acids. Germline values: CDR1 SGHKS, CDR2 YYEKEE (reference sequence). V was clipped by 6 bases and J by 5 bases, with 17 bases between them. The CDR3 loop is CASTTGAGATEAFF. CDR3 bases: TGTGCCAGCACCACCGGAGCGGGGGCAACTGAAGCTTTCTTT.

V is TRBV4-3 and J is TRBJ1-1, with a weak D call TRBD1 (5 bases). The CDR3 covers 14 residues. Germline values: CDR1 LGHNA, CDR2 YSLEER. V lost 7 bases, J lost 0 bases, and 12 bases lay in between. DNA of the CDR3: TGCGCCAGCATCCAGGGCATTTTGAACACTGAAGCTTTCTTT. Translation: CASIQGILNTEAFF.

This clonotype was picked up a small number of times. The rearrangement links TRBV20-1 to TRBJ1-2; D gene uncertain. Germline V gene sequence: CDR1 DFQATT, CDR2 SNEGSKA (reference sequence). V lost 3 bases and J 3 bases, leaving 11 bases between the germline ends. CDR3 length: 13 residues. In DNA form, the CDR3 reads TGCAGTGCTAGGGCAGGAACCCACTATGGCTACACCTTC. It codes for CSARAGTHYGYTF.

The table lists this clonotype with a few counts. The chain couples TRBV6-5 to TRBJ2-7, with D possibly TRBD1 on 6 matching bases. The V end was cut by 6 bases, the J end by 3 bases, with 12 bases between. The CDR3 has 13 amino acids. Germline CDR1 is MNHEY and CDR2 is SVGAGI. The CDR3 loop is CASRPGQSYEQYV. In nucleotides, the CDR3 is TGTGCCAGCAGACCAGGACAGAGCTACGAGCAGTACGTC.

The chain carries TRBV3-1 and TRBJ2-6; 9 positions match TRBD2. Germline CDR1 reads LGHDT; CDR2 reads YNNKEL (reference sequence). The J segment lost 6 bases and the V segment lost 5 bases, leaving 2 bases of the junction unmatched. The length of the CDR3 is 14 residues. The CDR3, as DNA: TGTGCCAGCAGCATAGCGGGGGAGGCCAACGTCCTGACTTTC. Translation: CASSIAGEANVLTF.

The DNA of the CDR3 is TGTGCCAGCAGCTTAGGGCCAGAGGAGGCTTTCTTT. Its protein is CASSLGPEEAFF. The genes are TRBV7-2 and TRBJ1-1, with D unclear. CDR1 and CDR2 (germline): SGHTA, FQGNSA. The CDR3 totals 12 residues. The ends were cut back, 1 base at V and 11 bases at J, with 11 bases in the middle.

This clonotype was seen more than once but under ten times. The chain combines TRBV4-1 with TRBJ1-6; maybe TRBD1 (6 bases). V was trimmed by 2 bases and J by 9 bases, leaving 20 bases between them. The CDR3 runs to 17 residues. The germline V gene encodes CDR1 MGHRA and CDR2 YSYEKL. In DNA form, the CDR3 reads TGCGCCAGCAGCCAATCCTCCGGGCAAACCAGGGGTTCACCCCTCCACTTT. Protein sequence: CASSQSSGQTRGSPLHF.

Many counts were recorded for this clonotype. The rearrangement links TRBV5-1 to TRBJ2-3, with TRBD1 matching over 7 bases. Germline trimming cut 3 bases from V and 2 bases from J; bases unmatched to any gene: 3. Germline CDR1 and CDR2: SGHRS and YFSETQ. This CDR3 is built from 14 residues. This CDR3 reads CASSSGTATDTQYF. CDR3 nucleotide sequence: TGCGCCAGCAGCTCAGGGACAGCCACAGATACGCAGTATTTT.

CDR3 sequence: CASRSRDNSYEQYF. The CDR3 DNA sequence: TGTGCCAGCAGAAGCCGGGACAACTCCTACGAGCAGTACTTC. The chain employs TRBV6-2 or TRBV6-3 and TRBJ2-7; D possibly corresponds to TRBD1 (6 bases). Germline lookup yields CDR1 MNHEY and CDR2 SVGEGT. Trimming stripped 6 bases from V and 0 bases from J, with 12 bases between. The CDR3 has 14 amino acids.

The gene calls are TRBV11-2 and TRBJ1-1; D gene uncertain. The CDR3 is 16 residues long. Looked up from germline, CDR1 is SGHAT and CDR2 is FQNNGV. Trimming left V 3 bases short and J 1 base short, with 15 bases between. The CDR3 coding sequence is TGTGCCAGCAGCTTCCCCGCGGTCGTTTGGAACACTGAAGCTTTCTTT. Protein: CASSFPAVVWNTEAFF.

The chain recombines TRBV9 with TRBJ2-3; TRBD1 matches 9 bases. The junction had 8 bases not matched to a gene; V was cut back by 2 bases and J by 4 bases. This CDR3 is built from 16 residues. Germline V lookup: CDR1 SGDLS, CDR2 YYNGEE. The CDR3 DNA reads TGTGCCAGCAGCGTTCGACAGGGGGATAATGCAGATACGCAGTATTTT. It translates to CASSVRQGDNADTQYF. Full variable domain (remainder filled in from reference TRBV9 and TRBJ2-3): DSGVTQTPKHLITATGQRVTLRCSPRSGDLSVYWYQQSLDQGLQFLIQYYNGEERAKGNILERFSAQQFPDLHSELNLSSLELGDSALYFCASSVRQGDNADTQYFGPGTRLTVL.

This clonotype was counted only a few times. This chain connects TRBV28 to TRBJ1-4; unclear D gene. CDR3 length equals 13 residues. Germline loops: CDR1 MDHEN, CDR2 SYDVKM. Trimming pared 5 bases from V and 3 bases from J, leaving 7 bases between. The CDR3 region has the DNA TGTGCCAGCAGTGGCCGGGCTAATGAAAAACTGTTTTTT. Translating it yields CASSGRANEKLFF.